This T cell receptor (beta chain) emerged from a study of cytomegalovirus exposure and HLA in healthy donors. Germline CDR1 SNHLY, CDR2 FYNNEI. This CDR3 is built from 15 residues. V trimming: 4 bases; J trimming: 3 bases; junction bases outside the gene matches: 4. It was with 60 Vbeta and 13 Jbeta primers that the PCR ran. Profiled with immunoSEQ multiplex PCR; TCRdb holds only in-frame clones, not every one. The sample has approximately 80,000 clones; about four fifths are singletons. The rearrangement uses TRBV2 and TRBJ2-1, with 9 positions matching TRBD2. Material for sequencing was PBMCs. This receptor was obtained from a man between 60 and 70 years old in good health and CMV-seronegative. CDR3 loop: CASSGDSGGYNEQFF. The CDR3, as DNA: TGTGCCAGCAGTGGCGATAGCGGGGGCTACAATGAGCAGTTCTTC.